Listed below are T cell receptor beta chains from one sample, sequenced in a study of vaccination and CD4 T cells after COVID-19. No antigen has been identified for these receptors. TCRdb reprocessed the PCR reads with MiXCR, giving one entry per CDR3 protein. The sample has about 15,000 distinct CDR3 sequences, approximately 39% seen once. The starting material was CD4+ T cells from blood, cultured in vitro, obtained before SARS-CoV-2 vaccination. These TCRs come from a human donor who had recovered from COVID-19. CDR3s include the opening cysteine and the closing phenylalanine or tryptophan. Fields, in order: V gene, D gene, CDR3 protein. A D gene is named only where the DNA matches it firmly.

v_gene: TRBV19; d_gene: NA; CDR3aa: CASSGGTVAKNIQYF
v_gene: TRBV24-1; d_gene: TRBD2; CDR3aa: CATSDSRGMAGGPDNEQFF
v_gene: TRBV19; d_gene: NA; CDR3aa: CASSIRGPLHF
v_gene: TRBV6-2/TRBV6-3; d_gene: TRBD1; CDR3aa: CASSPGTGFYGYTF
v_gene: TRBV27; d_gene: TRBD1; CDR3aa: CASSGTGGSGNTIYF
v_gene: TRBV5-4; d_gene: NA; CDR3aa: CASSLAGRDTGGYTF
v_gene: TRBV7-2; d_gene: NA; CDR3aa: CASSSGSQGPQHF
v_gene: TRBV4-1; d_gene: NA; CDR3aa: CASSQDQLGYGYTF
v_gene: TRBV27; d_gene: NA; CDR3aa: CATRLGANPYNEQFF
v_gene: TRBV4-1; d_gene: NA; CDR3aa: CASSQDRRQCRFAGNTIYF
v_gene: TRBV4-3; d_gene: NA; CDR3aa: CASSQEYGETQYF
v_gene: TRBV5-1; d_gene: TRBD2; CDR3aa: CASSLSASGGYSYQETQYF
v_gene: TRBV20-1; d_gene: NA; CDR3aa: CSAPRTSTDTQYF
v_gene: TRBV7-9; d_gene: TRBD1; CDR3aa: CASSPGGTGTNQPQHF
v_gene: TRBV7-2; d_gene: TRBD2; CDR3aa: CASSAVSGSPSYEQYF
v_gene: TRBV12-2; d_gene: NA; CDR3aa: CASRLEGRDREVYGYTF
v_gene: TRBV6-5; d_gene: NA; CDR3aa: CASSYSRGDVAKNIQYF
v_gene: TRBV12-3/TRBV12-4; d_gene: NA; CDR3aa: CASSSRSGYTF
v_gene: TRBV20-1; d_gene: NA; CDR3aa: CSARVSGYVGNQPQHF
v_gene: TRBV20-1; d_gene: TRBD2; CDR3aa: CSAFNPGLAGGKTQYF
v_gene: TRBV6-2/TRBV6-3; d_gene: NA; CDR3aa: CASHTGYEQYF
v_gene: TRBV7-3; d_gene: TRBD1; CDR3aa: CASSAGTGGYNEQFF
v_gene: TRBV7-3; d_gene: TRBD1; CDR3aa: CASSREQGALNEQFF
v_gene: TRBV6-1; d_gene: NA; CDR3aa: CASRKQGAPDGYTF
v_gene: TRBV19; d_gene: TRBD1; CDR3aa: CASSISGGDGYTF
v_gene: TRBV7-9; d_gene: NA; CDR3aa: CASSLANEGYTF
v_gene: TRBV20-1; d_gene: NA; CDR3aa: CSARVIAMSSYEQYF
v_gene: TRBV28; d_gene: TRBD1; CDR3aa: CASSFDPGQDRAQHF
v_gene: TRBV28; d_gene: TRBD2; CDR3aa: CASSSILAGNNYEQYF
v_gene: TRBV7-6; d_gene: NA; CDR3aa: CASSSVTGPGADTQYF
v_gene: TRBV19; d_gene: TRBD2; CDR3aa: CASSSKAGGGETQYF
v_gene: TRBV6-5; d_gene: NA; CDR3aa: CASSYSGVTGELFF
v_gene: TRBV19; d_gene: TRBD1; CDR3aa: CASRMTRDRENQPQHF
v_gene: TRBV7-3; d_gene: TRBD2; CDR3aa: CASSLKGSGSSYNEQFF
v_gene: TRBV5-5; d_gene: NA; CDR3aa: CASSLNIIGEQYF
v_gene: TRBV11-3; d_gene: NA; CDR3aa: CASSLTQGGGYTF
v_gene: TRBV15; d_gene: TRBD2; CDR3aa: CATSRDFSGGTYEQYF
v_gene: TRBV27; d_gene: TRBD1; CDR3aa: CASSLVDRGLNIEAFF
v_gene: TRBV7-9; d_gene: TRBD2; CDR3aa: CASSPTGTSVLEGYEQYF
v_gene: TRBV20-1; d_gene: NA; CDR3aa: CSARLLRLGGTYGYTF
v_gene: TRBV6-2/TRBV6-3; d_gene: TRBD1; CDR3aa: CASTGGAINNQPQHF
v_gene: TRBV7-2; d_gene: TRBD2; CDR3aa: CASSREGGGANVLTF
v_gene: TRBV11-1; d_gene: TRBD1; CDR3aa: CASSYLTGTGSYEQYF
v_gene: TRBV7-6; d_gene: TRBD1; CDR3aa: CASSAGQGRGGYTF
v_gene: TRBV11-2; d_gene: NA; CDR3aa: CASSPAVKQFF
v_gene: TRBV20-1; d_gene: NA; CDR3aa: CSAHIPGNNQETQYF
v_gene: TRBV20-1; d_gene: NA; CDR3aa: CSARDLSKRTTGQPYEQYF
v_gene: TRBV24-1; d_gene: NA; CDR3aa: CATSDGYYGCTF
v_gene: TRBV7-2; d_gene: NA; CDR3aa: CASSKGTGPPNTEAFF
v_gene: TRBV6-5; d_gene: TRBD1; CDR3aa: CASSSSGGWNTEAFF
v_gene: TRBV11-2; d_gene: NA; CDR3aa: CASSRDEYNSPLHF
v_gene: TRBV27; d_gene: NA; CDR3aa: CASSFREFYEQYF
v_gene: TRBV6-2/TRBV6-3; d_gene: TRBD2; CDR3aa: CASSYPLAGLGTDTQYF